The sequence of this T cell receptor (beta chain) was determined in a study of blood T cell repertoires in COVID-19. Study-wide background: Samples came from the United States, Italy and Spain, spanning acute and convalescent COVID-19.

In the study's own analysis: The authors estimated nucleated cell counts from reference gene primer amplification. Produced via immunoSEQ multiplex PCR; TCRdb's table is partial and in-frame only. The DNA gave D and trimming, while V, J and clone size come from that table. The data show 180,000 or so clones, more than 85% seen once. Living in 24 US areas, the participants were between roughly 18 and 95 years of age. Cohort assignment relied on participant-reported clinical history. The CDR3 loop spans 15 amino acids. The germline gives CDR1 MNHEY, CDR2 SVGAGI. Trimming cost V 6 bases and J 0 bases, with 12 bases left between them.

J is TRBJ1-5 and V is TRBV6-5, with D perhaps matching TRBD1 (5 bases). The TCR originated in a human donor with acute COVID-19. The donor label of this sample is uncertain. The sample was PBMCs or T cells enriched from blood (not recorded which). The CDR3 reads CASRAGGYSNQPQHF. CDR3 DNA sequence: TGTGCCAGCAGGGCCGGGGGTTATAGCAATCAGCCCCAGCATTTT.